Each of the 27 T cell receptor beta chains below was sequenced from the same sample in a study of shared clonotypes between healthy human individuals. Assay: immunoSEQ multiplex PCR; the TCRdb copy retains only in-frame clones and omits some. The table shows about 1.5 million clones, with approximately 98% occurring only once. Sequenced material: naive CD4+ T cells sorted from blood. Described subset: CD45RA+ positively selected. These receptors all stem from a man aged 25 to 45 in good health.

DNA of the CDR3: TGTGCCATCGGGGGATTTCAGCGGGAGCCTCAGTACTTC. This codes for CAIGGFQREPQYF. The rearrangement joins TRBV10-3 to TRBJ2-7, with 8 positions matching TRBD2. The CDR3 length is 13 residues. From germline, CDR1 is ENHRY and CDR2 SYGVKD. The V gene end was trimmed by 8 bases and the J gene end by 10 bases; junction bases not matched to a gene: 13.

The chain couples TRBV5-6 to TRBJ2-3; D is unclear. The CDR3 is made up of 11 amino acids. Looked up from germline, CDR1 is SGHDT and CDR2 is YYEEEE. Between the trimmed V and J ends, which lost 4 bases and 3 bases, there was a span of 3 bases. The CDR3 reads CASSTTDTQYF. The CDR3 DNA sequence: TGTGCCAGCAGCACTACAGATACGCAGTATTTT.

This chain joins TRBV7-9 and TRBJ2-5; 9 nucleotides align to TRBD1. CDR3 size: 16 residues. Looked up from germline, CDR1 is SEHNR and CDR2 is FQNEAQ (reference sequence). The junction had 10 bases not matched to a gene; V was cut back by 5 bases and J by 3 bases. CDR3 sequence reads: CASSTNDRGGEETQYF. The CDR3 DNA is TGTGCCAGCAGCACCAATGACAGGGGGGGAGAAGAGACCCAGTACTTC.

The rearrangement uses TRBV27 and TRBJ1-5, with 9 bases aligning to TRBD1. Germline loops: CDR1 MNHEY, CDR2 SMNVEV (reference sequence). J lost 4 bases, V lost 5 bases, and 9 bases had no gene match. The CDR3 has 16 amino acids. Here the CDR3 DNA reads TGTGCCAGCAGTCCGCTCGGACAGGGGACGAATCAGCCCCAGCATTTT. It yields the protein CASSPLGQGTNQPQHF.

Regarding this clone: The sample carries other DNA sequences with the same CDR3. CDR3 nucleotides: TGCGCCAGCAGCTTGGGTGCAGCCTCCTACGAGCAGTACTTC. The encoded protein is CASSLGAASYEQYF. The chain links TRBV5-1 to TRBJ2-7; D unresolved. Germline V lookup: CDR1 SGHRS, CDR2 YFSETQ. CDR3 length: 14 residues. V dropped 0 bases and J dropped 0 bases, with 7 bases sitting between them. Drawing the rest from reference TRBV5-1 and TRBJ2-7, the complete variable domain is KAGVTQTPRYLIKTRGQQVTLSCSPISGHRSVSWYQQTPGQGLQFLFEYFSETQRNKGNFPGRFSGRQFSNSRSEMNVSTLELGDSALYLCASSLGAASYEQYFGPGTRLTVT.

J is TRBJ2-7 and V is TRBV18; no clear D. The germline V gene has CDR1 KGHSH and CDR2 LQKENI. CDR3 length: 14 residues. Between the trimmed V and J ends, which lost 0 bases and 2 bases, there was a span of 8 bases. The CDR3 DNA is TGTGCCAGCTCACCACCATATAACACCTACGAGCAGTACTTC. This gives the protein CASSPPYNTYEQYF.

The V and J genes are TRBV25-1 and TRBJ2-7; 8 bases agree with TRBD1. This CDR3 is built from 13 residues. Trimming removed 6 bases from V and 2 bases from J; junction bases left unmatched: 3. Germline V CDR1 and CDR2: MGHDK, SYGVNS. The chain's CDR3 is CASRGTGPYEQYF. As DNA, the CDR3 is TGTGCCAGCAGAGGGACAGGCCCCTACGAGCAGTACTTC.

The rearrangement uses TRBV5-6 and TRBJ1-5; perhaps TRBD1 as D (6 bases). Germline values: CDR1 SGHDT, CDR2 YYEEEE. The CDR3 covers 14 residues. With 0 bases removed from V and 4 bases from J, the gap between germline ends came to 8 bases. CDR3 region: CASSLGTANQPQHF. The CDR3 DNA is TGTGCCAGCAGCTTGGGGACAGCTAATCAGCCCCAGCATTTT.

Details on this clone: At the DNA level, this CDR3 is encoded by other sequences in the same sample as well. CDR3 residues: CASSPSMNTEAFF. Here the CDR3 DNA reads TGTGCCAGCAGCCCCTCTATGAACACTGAAGCTTTCTTT. The V gene is TRBV7-8, the J gene TRBJ1-1; no definite D call. CDR1 and CDR2 (germline): SGHVS, FQNEAQ. The CDR3 contains 13 residues. V lost 5 bases and J 0 bases, leaving 7 bases between the germline ends.

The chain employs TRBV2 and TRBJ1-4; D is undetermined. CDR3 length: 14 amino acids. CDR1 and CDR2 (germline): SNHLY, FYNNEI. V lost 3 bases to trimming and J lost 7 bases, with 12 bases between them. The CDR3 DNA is TGTGCCAGCAGTGATAGGGCCGCTGGTGAAAAACTGTTTTTT. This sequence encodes CASSDRAAGEKLFF.

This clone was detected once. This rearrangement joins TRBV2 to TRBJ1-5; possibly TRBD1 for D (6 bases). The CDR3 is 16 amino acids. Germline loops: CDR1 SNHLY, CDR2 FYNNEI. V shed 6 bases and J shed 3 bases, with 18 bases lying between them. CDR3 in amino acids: CASRETGPGFNQPQHF. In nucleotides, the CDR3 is TGTGCCAGCAGAGAGACAGGACCCGGCTTCAATCAGCCCCAGCATTTT.

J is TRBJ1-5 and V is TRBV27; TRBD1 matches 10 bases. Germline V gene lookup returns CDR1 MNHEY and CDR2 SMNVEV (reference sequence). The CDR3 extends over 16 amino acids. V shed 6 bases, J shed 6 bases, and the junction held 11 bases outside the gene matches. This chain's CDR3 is CASSPSGTGEAQPQHF. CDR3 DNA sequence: TGTGCCAGCAGCCCTAGCGGGACAGGGGAGGCTCAGCCCCAGCATTTT.

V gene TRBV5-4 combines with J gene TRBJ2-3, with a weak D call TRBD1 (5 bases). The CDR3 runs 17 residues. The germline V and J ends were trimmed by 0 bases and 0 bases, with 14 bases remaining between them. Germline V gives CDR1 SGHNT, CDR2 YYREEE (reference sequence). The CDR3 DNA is TGTGCCAGCAGCTTGGTCGGGCGACAGTCTAGCACAGATACGCAGTATTTT. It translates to CASSLVGRQSSTDTQYF.

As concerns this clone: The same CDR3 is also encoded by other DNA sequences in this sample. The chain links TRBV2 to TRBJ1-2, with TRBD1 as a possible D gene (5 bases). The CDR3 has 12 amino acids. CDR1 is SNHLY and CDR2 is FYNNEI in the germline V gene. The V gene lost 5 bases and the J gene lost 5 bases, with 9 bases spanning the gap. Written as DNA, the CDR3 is TGTGCCAGCAGTAGGGACGGGTATGGCTACACCTTC. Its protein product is CASSRDGYGYTF. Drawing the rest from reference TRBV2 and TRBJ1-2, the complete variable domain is EPEVTQTPSHQVTQMGQEVILRCVPISNHLYFYWYRQILGQKVEFLVSFYNNEISEKSEIFDDQFSVERPDGSNFTLKIRSTKLEDSAMYFCASSRDGYGYTFGSGTRLTVV.

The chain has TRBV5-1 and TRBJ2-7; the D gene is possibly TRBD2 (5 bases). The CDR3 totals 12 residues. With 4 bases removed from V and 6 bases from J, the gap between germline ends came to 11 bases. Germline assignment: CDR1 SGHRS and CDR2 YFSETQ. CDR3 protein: CASSQSEGEQYF. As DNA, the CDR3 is TGCGCCAGCAGCCAATCCGAGGGCGAGCAGTACTTC.

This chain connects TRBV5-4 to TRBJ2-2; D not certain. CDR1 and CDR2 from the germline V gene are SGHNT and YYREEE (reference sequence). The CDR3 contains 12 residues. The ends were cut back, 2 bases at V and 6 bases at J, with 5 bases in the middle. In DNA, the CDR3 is TGTGCCAGCAGCTTCCCTCCCGGGGAGCTGTTTTTT. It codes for CASSFPPGELFF.

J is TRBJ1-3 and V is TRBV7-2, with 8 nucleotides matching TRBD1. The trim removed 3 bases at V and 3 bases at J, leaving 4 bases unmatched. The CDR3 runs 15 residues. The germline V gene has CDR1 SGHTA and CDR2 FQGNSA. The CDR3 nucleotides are TGTGCCAGCAGCTTGGACAGGGTCGATGGAAACACCATATATTTT. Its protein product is CASSLDRVDGNTIYF.

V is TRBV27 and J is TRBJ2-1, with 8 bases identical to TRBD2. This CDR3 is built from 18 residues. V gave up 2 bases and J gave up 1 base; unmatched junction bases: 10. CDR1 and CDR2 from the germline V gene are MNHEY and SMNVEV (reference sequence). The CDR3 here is CASSLGRGTRLSYNEQFF. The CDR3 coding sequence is TGTGCCAGCAGTTTAGGCCGCGGGACTAGACTATCCTACAATGAGCAGTTCTTC.

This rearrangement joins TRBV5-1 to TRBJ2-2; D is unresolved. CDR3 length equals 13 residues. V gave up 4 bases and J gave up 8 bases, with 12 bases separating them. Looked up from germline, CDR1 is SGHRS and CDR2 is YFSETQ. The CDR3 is CASSLGFSGELFF. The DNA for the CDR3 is TGCGCCAGCAGCCTTGGTTTTTCTGGGGAGCTGTTTTTT.

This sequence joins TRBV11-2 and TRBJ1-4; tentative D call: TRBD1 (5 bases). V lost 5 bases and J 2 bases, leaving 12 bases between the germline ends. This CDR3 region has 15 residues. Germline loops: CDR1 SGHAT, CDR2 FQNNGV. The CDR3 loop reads CASSRRGVTNEKLFF. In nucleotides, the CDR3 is TGTGCCAGCAGCCGCCGGGGGGTGACTAATGAAAAACTGTTTTTT.

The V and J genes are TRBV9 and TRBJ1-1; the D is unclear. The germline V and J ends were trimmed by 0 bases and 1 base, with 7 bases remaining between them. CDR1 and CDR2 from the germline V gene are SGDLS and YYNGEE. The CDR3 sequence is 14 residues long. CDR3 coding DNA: TGTGCCAGCAGCGTAGGGTCGTGGAACACTGAAGCTTTCTTT. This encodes CASSVGSWNTEAFF.

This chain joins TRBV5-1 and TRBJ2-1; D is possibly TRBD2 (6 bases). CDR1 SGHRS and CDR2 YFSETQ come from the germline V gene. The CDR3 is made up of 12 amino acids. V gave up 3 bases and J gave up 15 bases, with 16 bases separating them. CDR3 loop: CASSSEGTKRFF. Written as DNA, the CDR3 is TGCGCCAGCAGCTCGGAGGGGACCAAGAGGTTCTTC.

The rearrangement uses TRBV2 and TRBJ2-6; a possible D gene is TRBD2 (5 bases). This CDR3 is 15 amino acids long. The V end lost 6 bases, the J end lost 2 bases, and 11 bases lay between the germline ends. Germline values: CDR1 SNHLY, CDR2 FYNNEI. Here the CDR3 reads CASSGFSAGANVLTF. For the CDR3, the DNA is TGTGCCAGCAGCGGGTTTAGCGCTGGGGCCAACGTCCTGACTTTC.

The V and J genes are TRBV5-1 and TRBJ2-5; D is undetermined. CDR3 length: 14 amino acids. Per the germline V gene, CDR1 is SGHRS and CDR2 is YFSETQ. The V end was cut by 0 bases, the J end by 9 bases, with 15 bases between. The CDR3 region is CASSLGYSSSAQYF. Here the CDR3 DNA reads TGCGCCAGCAGCTTGGGGTACTCATCATCGGCCCAGTACTTC.

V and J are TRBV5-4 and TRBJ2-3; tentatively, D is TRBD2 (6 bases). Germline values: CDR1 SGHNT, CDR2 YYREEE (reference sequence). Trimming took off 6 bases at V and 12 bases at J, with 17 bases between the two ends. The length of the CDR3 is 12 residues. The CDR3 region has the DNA TGTGCCAGCACCATCCCGCGGGACCTTCAGTATTTT. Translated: CASTIPRDLQYF.

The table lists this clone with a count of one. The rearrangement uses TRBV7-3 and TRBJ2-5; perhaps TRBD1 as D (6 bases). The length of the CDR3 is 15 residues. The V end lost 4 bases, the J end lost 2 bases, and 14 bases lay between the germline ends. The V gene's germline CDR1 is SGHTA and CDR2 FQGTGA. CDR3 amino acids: CASSYSGRGQETQYF. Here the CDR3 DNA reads TGTGCCAGCAGCTACAGCGGAAGGGGGCAAGAGACCCAGTACTTC.

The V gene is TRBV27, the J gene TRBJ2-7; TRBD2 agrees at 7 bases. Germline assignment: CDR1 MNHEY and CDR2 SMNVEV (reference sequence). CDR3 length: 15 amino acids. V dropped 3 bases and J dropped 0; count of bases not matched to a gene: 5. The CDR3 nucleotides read TGTGCCAGCAGTTTGGTGGCGGGAGCCTCCTACGAGCAGTACTTC. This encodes CASSLVAGASYEQYF.